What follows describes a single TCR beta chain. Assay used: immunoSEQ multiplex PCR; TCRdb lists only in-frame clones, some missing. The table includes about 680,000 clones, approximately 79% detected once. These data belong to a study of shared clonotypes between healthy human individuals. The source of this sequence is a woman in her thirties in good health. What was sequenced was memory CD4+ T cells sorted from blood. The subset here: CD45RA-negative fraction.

CDR3 DNA sequence: TGTGGCATCTTAGGCGGGAATGAGCAGTTCTTC. Translation gives CGILGGNEQFF. The chain carries TRBV15 and TRBJ2-1; maybe TRBD2 (5 bases). Germline V gene data show CDR1 as LNHNV and CDR2 as YYDKDF (reference sequence). The CDR3 totals 11 residues. The full variable domain, in which reference TRBV15 and TRBJ2-1 provide the parts outside the CDR3, is DAMVIQNPRYQVTQFGKPVTLSCSQTLNHNVMYWYQQKSSQAPKLLFHYYDKDFNNEADTPDNFQSRRPNTSFCFLDIRSPGLGDTAMYLCGILGGNEQFFGPGTRLTVL.